The 8 T cell receptor beta chains in this list originate from one sample, sequenced in a study of blood T cell repertoires in COVID-19. Data came from immunoSEQ multiplex PCR; TCRdb stores just in-frame clones and leaves some out. The table records 200,000 to 250,000 clones, 85% to 90% of them present only once. What was sequenced was peripheral blood. These receptors all come from a man over 45 with COVID-19, enrolled during active disease.

The V gene is TRBV7-8, the J gene TRBJ1-4; 7 bases are shared with TRBD1. The CDR3 spans 14 residues. The junction had 5 bases not matched to a gene; V was cut back by 5 bases and J by 5 bases. Per germline, CDR1 SGHVS and CDR2 FQNEAQ. CDR3 residues: CASSQGQQNEKLFF. The CDR3 DNA reads TGTGCCAGCAGCCAGGGACAGCAGAATGAAAAACTGTTTTTT.

The chain links TRBV7-9 to TRBJ2-2, with D maybe TRBD2 (6 bases). Trimming removed 4 bases at V and 2 bases at J, with 11 bases between. Germline CDR1 is SEHNR and CDR2 is FQNEAQ (reference sequence). This CDR3 has 15 residues. DNA of the CDR3: TGTGCCAGCAGCTCGCTAACTAGCAACACCGGGGAGCTGTTTTTT. Its translation: CASSSLTSNTGELFF.

The V gene is TRBV27, the J gene TRBJ2-5, with 8 nucleotides matching TRBD2. This CDR3 region has 16 residues. Germline V gene lookup returns CDR1 MNHEY and CDR2 SMNVEV (reference sequence). With 4 bases clipped from V and 5 bases from J, the junction kept 12 bases outside the gene matches. The CDR3 loop is CASSSGFAGGYETQYF. The CDR3 DNA reads as TGTGCCAGCAGTTCTGGGTTCGCGGGAGGATATGAGACCCAGTACTTC.

The rearrangement links TRBV18 to TRBJ2-7; tentative D call: TRBD2 (7 bases). This CDR3 has 14 residues. V lost 8 bases, J lost 7 bases, and 21 bases lay in between. Germline CDR1 KGHSH, CDR2 LQKENI. CDR3 protein: CASARGGGPEEQYF. The CDR3 DNA follows: TGTGCCAGCGCACGAGGGGGGGGGCCAGAGGAGCAGTACTTC.

The chain joins TRBV19 to TRBJ1-3; D uncertain. V gave up 4 bases and J gave up 0 bases, with 13 bases separating them. The germline V gene has CDR1 LNHDA and CDR2 SQIVND (reference sequence). CDR3 length: 16 amino acids. The CDR3 loop reads CASSSGGSFSGNTIYF. The CDR3 nucleotides are TGTGCCAGTAGTAGCGGAGGCAGTTTCTCTGGAAACACCATATATTTT.

This chain uses TRBV29-1 with TRBJ2-2; TRBD2 might be the D (5 bases). Germline V gene lookup returns CDR1 SQVTM and CDR2 ANQGSEA. V lost 5 bases to trimming and J lost 3 bases, with 16 bases between them. The CDR3 has 15 amino acids. The chain's CDR3 is CSVSRRLGDTGELFF. Written as DNA, the CDR3 is TGCAGCGTTTCTCGACGCCTGGGAGACACCGGGGAGCTGTTTTTT.

The chain links TRBV27 to TRBJ2-5; perhaps TRBD1 as D (6 bases). This CDR3 region has 13 residues. Germline V CDR1 and CDR2: MNHEY, SMNVEV (reference sequence). The V gene lost 0 bases and the J gene lost 4 bases, with 6 bases spanning the gap. Written as DNA, the CDR3 is TGTGCCAGCAGTTTATCCAGGGGAGAGACCCAGTACTTC. Amino acid sequence: CASSLSRGETQYF.

The rearrangement links TRBV9 to TRBJ1-3; 11 positions agree with TRBD1. In germline, CDR1 is SGDLS, CDR2 YYNGEE. The CDR3 is 19 amino acids. The V and J ends lost 4 bases and 0 bases, in that order; junction bases with no gene match: 12. CDR3: CASSPRTGGISGSGNTIYF. Written as DNA, the CDR3 is TGTGCCAGCAGCCCGCGGACAGGGGGCATCTCCGGCTCTGGAAACACCATATATTTT.